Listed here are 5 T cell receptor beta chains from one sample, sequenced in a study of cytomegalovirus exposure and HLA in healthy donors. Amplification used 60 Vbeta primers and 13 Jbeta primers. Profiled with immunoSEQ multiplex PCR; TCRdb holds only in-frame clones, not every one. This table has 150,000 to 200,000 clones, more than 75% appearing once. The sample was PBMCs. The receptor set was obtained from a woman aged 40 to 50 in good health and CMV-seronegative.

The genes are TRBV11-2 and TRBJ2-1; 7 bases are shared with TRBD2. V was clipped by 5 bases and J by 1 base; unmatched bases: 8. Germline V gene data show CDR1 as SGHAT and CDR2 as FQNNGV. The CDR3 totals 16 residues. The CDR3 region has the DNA TGTGCCAGCAGCCCGACCGTGGGGGGGTCCTACAATGAGCAGTTCTTC. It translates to CASSPTVGGSYNEQFF.

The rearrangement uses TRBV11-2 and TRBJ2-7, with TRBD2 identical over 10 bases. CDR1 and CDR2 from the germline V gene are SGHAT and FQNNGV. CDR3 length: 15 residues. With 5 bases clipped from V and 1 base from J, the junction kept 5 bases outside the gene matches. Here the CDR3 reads CASSVSGGISYEQYF. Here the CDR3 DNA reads TGTGCCAGCAGCGTTAGCGGGGGGATTTCCTACGAGCAGTACTTC.

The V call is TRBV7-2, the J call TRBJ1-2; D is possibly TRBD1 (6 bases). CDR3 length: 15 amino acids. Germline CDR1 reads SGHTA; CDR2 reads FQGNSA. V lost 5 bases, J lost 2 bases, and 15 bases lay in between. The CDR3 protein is CASSLLQGSNYGYTF. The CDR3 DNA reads TGTGCCAGCAGCCTCTTACAGGGTTCGAACTATGGCTACACCTTC.

The chain's CDR3 is CASSVRGTGTDTQYF. CDR3 coding DNA: TGTGCCAGCAGCGTACGGGGGACAGGCACAGATACGCAGTATTTT. The chain couples TRBV9 to TRBJ2-3; tentatively, D is TRBD1 (7 bases). Trimming left V 1 base short and J 1 base short, with 10 bases between. There are 15 residues in the CDR3. Germline CDR1 reads SGDLS; CDR2 reads YYNGEE.

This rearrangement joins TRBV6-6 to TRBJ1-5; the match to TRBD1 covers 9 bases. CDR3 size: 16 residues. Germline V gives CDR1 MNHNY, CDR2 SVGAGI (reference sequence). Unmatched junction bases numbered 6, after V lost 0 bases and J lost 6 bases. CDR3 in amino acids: CASSYSGGQGIQPQHF. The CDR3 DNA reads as TGTGCCAGCAGTTACTCTGGAGGACAGGGGATTCAGCCCCAGCATTTT.